These 10 T cell receptor beta chains share one sample of origin, sequenced in a study of long-term antiretroviral therapy in people with HIV. The assay, immunoSEQ v3.0, was run at survey level. Data came from immunoSEQ multiplex PCR; TCRdb stores just in-frame clones and leaves some out. The sample consists of fewer than 30,000 clones, about four fifths of them appearing once. Sequencing was performed on unsorted PBMCs, taken 4.4 years after starting antiretroviral therapy. The origin of the receptors is a man aged 25-40 years with HIV.

This clone was seen more than once but under ten times. CDR3 sequence reads: CASGTRDYEQYF. In DNA, the CDR3 is TGTGCTAGTGGTACTAGGGACTACGAGCAGTACTTC. The gene calls are TRBV12-5 and TRBJ2-7; a weak D match, TRBD2 (5 bases). The CDR3 runs to 12 residues. Deletions cut 5 bases from V and 3 bases from J, with 8 bases between. Germline lookup yields CDR1 LGHNT and CDR2 FRNRAP.

The chain joins TRBV6-6 to TRBJ1-5; D not resolved. The CDR3 runs 16 residues. V was cut by 8 bases and J by 1 base, with 18 bases left in between. Germline V lookup: CDR1 MNHNY, CDR2 SVGAGI (reference sequence). The CDR3 nucleotides read TGTGCCAGCGGTCCGCTTGAAAGTGGGAGCAATCAGCCCCAGCATTTT. Its protein product is CASGPLESGSNQPQHF.

V gene TRBV7-9 combines with J gene TRBJ2-5; D gene uncertain. With 5 bases removed from V and 2 bases from J, the gap between germline ends came to 9 bases. Germline V lookup: CDR1 SEHNR, CDR2 FQNEAQ (reference sequence). CDR3 length: 13 amino acids. The CDR3 DNA is TGTGCCAGCAGCCTCAATCCTCAAGAGACCCAGTACTTC. Amino acid sequence: CASSLNPQETQYF.

The chain combines TRBV14 with TRBJ1-2; D may be TRBD1 (6 bases). The length of the CDR3 is 15 residues. V dropped 4 bases and J dropped 4 bases, with 16 bases sitting between them. Germline V gives CDR1 SGHDN, CDR2 FVKESK. DNA of the CDR3: TGTGCCAGCAGCCCCATTGGGGGGGCTGGCTATGGCTACACCTTC. Its protein product is CASSPIGGAGYGYTF.

V and J are TRBV11-3 and TRBJ2-2; the D call may be TRBD1 or TRBD2 (5 bases each). V was cut by 2 bases and J by 8 bases, with 9 bases left in between. The V gene's germline CDR1 is SGHNT and CDR2 YENEEA. The CDR3 covers 13 residues. As DNA, the CDR3 is TGTGCCAGCAGCTTAAAGGGGACGGGGGAGCTGTTTTTT. This gives the protein CASSLKGTGELFF.

CDR3 in amino acids: CASSATLSEQFF. The CDR3 DNA follows: TGTGCCAGCAGCGCTACACTATCCGAGCAGTTCTTC. The chain joins TRBV7-2 to TRBJ2-1; D uncertain. The germline V and J ends were trimmed by 5 bases and 10 bases, with 12 bases remaining between them. Germline V gene sequence: CDR1 SGHTA, CDR2 FQGNSA. The CDR3 consists of 12 residues.

V usage is TRBV5-1 and J usage is TRBJ1-1; unclear D gene. CDR1 is SGHRS, CDR2 YFSETQ, per germline. The CDR3 runs to 14 residues. Trimming removed 2 bases from V and 0 bases from J, with 8 bases in between. Written as DNA, the CDR3 is TGCGCCAGCAGCTTTGATATAATGAACACTGAAGCTTTCTTT. Protein product: CASSFDIMNTEAFF.

This chain links TRBV4-1 with TRBJ2-7, with D perhaps matching TRBD1 (6 bases). Trimming left V 1 base short and J 4 bases short, with 11 bases between. The germline gives CDR1 MGHRA, CDR2 YSYEKL. CDR3 length: 14 amino acids. The CDR3 DNA follows: TGCGCCAGCAGCCAAGGGACAGCCACTTACGAGCAGTACTTC. It translates to CASSQGTATYEQYF.

The J gene is TRBJ2-2, the V gene TRBV15, with 8 bases lining up with TRBD2. V was clipped by 6 bases and J by 2 bases; unmatched bases: 5. The CDR3 totals 15 residues. Germline V CDR1 and CDR2: LNHNV, YYDKDF (reference sequence). The CDR3 nucleotides read TGTGCCACCAGTCCCAGCGGGGGAAACACCGGGGAGCTGTTTTTT. Translated: CATSPSGGNTGELFF.

V usage is TRBV5-1 and J usage is TRBJ2-1; D may be TRBD1 (5 bases). Trimming removed 3 bases at V and 2 bases at J, with 15 bases between. Per germline, CDR1 SGHRS and CDR2 YFSETQ. The CDR3 has 16 residues. The CDR3: CASSSPQGNTYNEQFF. Written as DNA, the CDR3 is TGCGCCAGCAGCTCCCCGCAGGGTAACACCTACAATGAGCAGTTCTTC.